This is a list of T cell receptor beta chains from one sample in a study of cytomegalovirus exposure and HLA in healthy donors. The data were produced by immunoSEQ multiplex PCR, yet TCRdb's version contains in-frame clones alone and is incomplete. Of about 200,000 clones in the sample, approximately 85% were seen once. The specimen sequenced was PBMCs. The receptor source for this set is a man between 18 and 35 years old in good health and CMV-seronegative. Each CDR3 is given with its conserved first and last residue. Each record gives: D gene, J gene, CDR3 length, V gene, clone size, CDR3 DNA, CDR3 protein. D genes are given only for firm matches. Part of the rows lack a size; the others show once, few, many or a class for expanded clones.

D gene: -; J gene: TRBJ2-7; CDR3 length: 16; V gene: TRBV9; clone size: -; CDR3 DNA: TGTGCCAGCAGCGTATCCTCCCGGTCAAGATCCTACGAGCAGTACTTC; CDR3 protein: CASSVSSRSRSYEQYF
D gene: -; J gene: TRBJ1-2; CDR3 length: 12; V gene: TRBV30; clone size: once; CDR3 DNA: TGTGCCTGGACAGGTGACAACTATGGCTACACCTTC; CDR3 protein: CAWTGDNYGYTF
D gene: -; J gene: TRBJ2-2; CDR3 length: 14; V gene: TRBV4-2; clone size: -; CDR3 DNA: TGTGCCAGCAGCCAAGCAGGGAACACCGGGGAGCTGTTTTTT; CDR3 protein: CASSQAGNTGELFF
D gene: TRBD2; J gene: TRBJ2-1; CDR3 length: 15; V gene: TRBV7-2; clone size: -; CDR3 DNA: TGTGCCAGCAGCTTGGGCGGGGGGAAACTTAATGAGCAGTTCTTC; CDR3 protein: CASSLGGGKLNEQFF
D gene: TRBD1; J gene: TRBJ1-1; CDR3 length: 13; V gene: TRBV19; clone size: -; CDR3 DNA: TGTGCCAGTAGTTTTCGGGACAGATCTGAAGCTTTCTTT; CDR3 protein: CASSFRDRSEAFF
D gene: -; J gene: TRBJ2-5; CDR3 length: 13; V gene: TRBV7-7; clone size: -; CDR3 DNA: TGTGCTAGCAGCTCGGACAGACAAGAGACCCAGTACTTC; CDR3 protein: CASSSDRQETQYF
D gene: -; J gene: TRBJ1-1; CDR3 length: 15; V gene: TRBV5-1; clone size: -; CDR3 DNA: TGCGCCAGCAGCTTGGATCAGGGTGTGAACACTGAAGCTTTCTTT; CDR3 protein: CASSLDQGVNTEAFF
D gene: -; J gene: TRBJ1-1; CDR3 length: 13; V gene: TRBV7-2; clone size: -; CDR3 DNA: TGTGCCAGCAGCACACCGGTGGGGCCGGCGGCTTTCTTT; CDR3 protein: CASSTPVGPAAFF
D gene: -; J gene: TRBJ2-7; CDR3 length: 13; V gene: TRBV28; clone size: -; CDR3 DNA: TGTGCCAGCAGGTCAGGGGGGAACTACGAGCAGTACTTC; CDR3 protein: CASRSGGNYEQYF
D gene: -; J gene: TRBJ2-5; CDR3 length: 13; V gene: TRBV5-1; clone size: -; CDR3 DNA: TGCGCCAGCAGCTTGACCCAAGGGGGGACCCAGTACTTC; CDR3 protein: CASSLTQGGTQYF
D gene: -; J gene: TRBJ1-4; CDR3 length: 14; V gene: TRBV14; clone size: -; CDR3 DNA: TGTGCCAGCAGCCAAACCCGATTAATGAGGAAACTGTTTTTT; CDR3 protein: CASSQTRLMRKLFF
D gene: -; J gene: TRBJ2-3; CDR3 length: 14; V gene: TRBV7-2; clone size: once; CDR3 DNA: TGTGCCAGCAGCCAAGGACTCGTCACAGATACGCAGTATTTT; CDR3 protein: CASSQGLVTDTQYF
D gene: -; J gene: TRBJ1-1; CDR3 length: 15; V gene: TRBV7-9; clone size: -; CDR3 DNA: TGTGCCAGCAGCCGTTTCTGGGGCGGGGGCACTGAAGCTTTCTTT; CDR3 protein: CASSRFWGGGTEAFF
D gene: -; J gene: TRBJ2-5; CDR3 length: 13; V gene: TRBV25-1; clone size: -; CDR3 DNA: TGTGCCAGCAGTGCCAACAGCGGAGAGACCCAGTACTTC; CDR3 protein: CASSANSGETQYF
D gene: -; J gene: TRBJ2-1; CDR3 length: 16; V gene: TRBV9; clone size: -; CDR3 DNA: TGTGCCAGCAGCGTAGCTCGGGAGACACCGAACAATGAGCAGTTCTTC; CDR3 protein: CASSVARETPNNEQFF
D gene: TRBD2; J gene: TRBJ2-7; CDR3 length: 18; V gene: TRBV6-4; clone size: few; CDR3 DNA: TGTGCCAGCAGTGCCCTCGCGGCTTCGAGGGAGGGCTCCTACGAGCAGTACTTC; CDR3 protein: CASSALAASREGSYEQYF
D gene: -; J gene: TRBJ1-3; CDR3 length: 16; V gene: TRBV9; clone size: -; CDR3 DNA: TGTGCCAGCAGCGTAGTTGGAGGTTCCTCTGGAAACACCATATATTTT; CDR3 protein: CASSVVGGSSGNTIYF
D gene: -; J gene: TRBJ2-2; CDR3 length: 16; V gene: TRBV7-2; clone size: few; CDR3 DNA: TGTGCCAGCAGCCATAGGCGGCAGGGGGGAACCGGGGAGCTGTTTTTT; CDR3 protein: CASSHRRQGGTGELFF
D gene: TRBD1; J gene: TRBJ1-1; CDR3 length: 16; V gene: TRBV4-1; clone size: -; CDR3 DNA: TGCGCCAGCAGCCGGATCCGGGACAGACCGAACACTGAAGCTTTCTTT; CDR3 protein: CASSRIRDRPNTEAFF
D gene: -; J gene: TRBJ2-4; CDR3 length: 18; V gene: TRBV4-3; clone size: -; CDR3 DNA: TGCGCCAGCAGCCAAGACACGACCGGGACAATAGCCAAAAACATTCAGTACTTC; CDR3 protein: CASSQDTTGTIAKNIQYF
D gene: -; J gene: TRBJ1-1; CDR3 length: 14; V gene: TRBV18; clone size: -; CDR3 DNA: TGTGCCAGCTCACCCGGACAGACCAACACTGAAGCTTTCTTT; CDR3 protein: CASSPGQTNTEAFF
D gene: TRBD2; J gene: TRBJ2-3; CDR3 length: 17; V gene: TRBV4-3; clone size: few; CDR3 DNA: TGCGCCAGCAGCCAAGTTGGCCTAGCGGCGAACACAGATACGCAGTATTTT; CDR3 protein: CASSQVGLAANTDTQYF
D gene: TRBD2; J gene: TRBJ2-7; CDR3 length: 17; V gene: TRBV15; clone size: -; CDR3 DNA: TGTGCCACCAGCAGAGATCGCCCTAGCGGGGGCTCCTACGAGCAGTACTTC; CDR3 protein: CATSRDRPSGGSYEQYF
D gene: -; J gene: TRBJ2-5; CDR3 length: 15; V gene: TRBV5-1; clone size: once; CDR3 DNA: TGCGCCAGCAGCTTGGTAGCGGACTTACAAGAGACCCAGTACTTC; CDR3 protein: CASSLVADLQETQYF
D gene: -; J gene: TRBJ1-1; CDR3 length: 14; V gene: TRBV27; clone size: -; CDR3 DNA: TGTGCCAGCAGTTTCGGCGGAGGGCGCACTGAAGCTTTCTTT; CDR3 protein: CASSFGGGRTEAFF
D gene: -; J gene: TRBJ2-3; CDR3 length: 17; V gene: TRBV11-2; clone size: -; CDR3 DNA: TGTGCCAGCAGCCCGCGGGCCTCGGGTGTCATGGGAGATACGCAGTATTTT; CDR3 protein: CASSPRASGVMGDTQYF
D gene: -; J gene: TRBJ1-6; CDR3 length: 13; V gene: TRBV9; clone size: -; CDR3 DNA: TGTGCCAGCAGCGTAAAGGAAACAGTTGCCCTCCACTTT; CDR3 protein: CASSVKETVALHF
D gene: -; J gene: TRBJ2-7; CDR3 length: 15; V gene: TRBV7-2; clone size: -; CDR3 DNA: TGTGCCAGCAGCCTGAGGACTGGGCCTCTTGTCGAGCAGTACTTC; CDR3 protein: CASSLRTGPLVEQYF
D gene: TRBD2; J gene: TRBJ2-3; CDR3 length: 15; V gene: TRBV18; clone size: -; CDR3 DNA: TGTGCCAGCTCAAAGACTAGCGGGGGCGCAGATACGCAGTATTTT; CDR3 protein: CASSKTSGGADTQYF
D gene: -; J gene: TRBJ2-3; CDR3 length: 15; V gene: TRBV9; clone size: -; CDR3 DNA: TGTGCCAGCTCTGGGCGAGGGGGGGGCACAGATACGCAGTATTTT; CDR3 protein: CASSGRGGGTDTQYF
D gene: TRBD1; J gene: TRBJ2-7; CDR3 length: 15; V gene: TRBV7-8; clone size: -; CDR3 DNA: TGTGCCAGCAGCAGCATACGGGACAGGGGAGCCGAGCAGTACTTC; CDR3 protein: CASSSIRDRGAEQYF
D gene: -; J gene: TRBJ2-5; CDR3 length: 15; V gene: TRBV18; clone size: few; CDR3 DNA: TGTGCCAGCTCACCACCAACAGGATACCAAGAGACCCAGTACTTC; CDR3 protein: CASSPPTGYQETQYF
D gene: TRBD1; J gene: TRBJ2-5; CDR3 length: 13; V gene: TRBV10-3; clone size: -; CDR3 DNA: TGTGCCATCGGATGGGACAGCCAAGAGACCCAGTACTTC; CDR3 protein: CAIGWDSQETQYF
D gene: -; J gene: TRBJ1-6; CDR3 length: 16; V gene: TRBV11-2; clone size: -; CDR3 DNA: TGTGCCAGCAGCTTTAAGGGGACACAATATAATTCACCCCTCCACTTT; CDR3 protein: CASSFKGTQYNSPLHF
D gene: -; J gene: TRBJ2-4; CDR3 length: 16; V gene: TRBV11-2; clone size: -; CDR3 DNA: TGTGCCAGCAGCTCAGCAGGGTTGATAGATGGAAACATTCAGTACTTC; CDR3 protein: CASSSAGLIDGNIQYF
D gene: -; J gene: TRBJ1-1; CDR3 length: 17; V gene: TRBV7-6; clone size: -; CDR3 DNA: TGTGCCAGCAGCTTAGTTGCGTCAGGGATAATGAACACTGAAGCTTTCTTT; CDR3 protein: CASSLVASGIMNTEAFF
D gene: TRBD1; J gene: TRBJ2-5; CDR3 length: 15; V gene: TRBV28; clone size: -; CDR3 DNA: TGTGCCAGCAGTTTGCGGGACAGGGGATCAGGGACCCAGTACTTC; CDR3 protein: CASSLRDRGSGTQYF
D gene: -; J gene: TRBJ2-7; CDR3 length: 16; V gene: TRBV7-9; clone size: -; CDR3 DNA: TGTTCCAGCAGCTTAGGCACCGGTGGGCAGAACTACGAGCAGTACTTC; CDR3 protein: CSSSLGTGGQNYEQYF
D gene: TRBD2; J gene: TRBJ2-7; CDR3 length: 18; V gene: TRBV30; clone size: few; CDR3 DNA: TGTGCCTGGAGTGTAAAATCCCTAGCGGGAGGGTTCATTTACGAGCAGTACTTC; CDR3 protein: CAWSVKSLAGGFIYEQYF
D gene: -; J gene: TRBJ1-5; CDR3 length: 15; V gene: TRBV6-1; clone size: -; CDR3 DNA: TGTGCCAGCAGTGAACTCAGGAATAGCAATCAGCCCCAGCATTTT; CDR3 protein: CASSELRNSNQPQHF
D gene: -; J gene: TRBJ1-1; CDR3 length: 17; V gene: TRBV2; clone size: once; CDR3 DNA: TGTGCCAGCCGGCGGGGGGGCGGGCCCCCCATGAACACTGAAGCTTTCTTT; CDR3 protein: CASRRGGGPPMNTEAFF
D gene: -; J gene: TRBJ2-1; CDR3 length: 15; V gene: TRBV5-1; clone size: -; CDR3 DNA: TGCGCCAGCAGCTTGGACAGCAGCTCCTACAATGAGCAGTTCTTC; CDR3 protein: CASSLDSSSYNEQFF
D gene: TRBD2; J gene: TRBJ2-1; CDR3 length: 16; V gene: TRBV5-4; clone size: -; CDR3 DNA: TGTGCCAGCAGCTTGTCTAGCGGGGGATCCTACAATGAGCAGTTCTTC; CDR3 protein: CASSLSSGGSYNEQFF
D gene: -; J gene: TRBJ2-7; CDR3 length: 15; V gene: TRBV7-8; clone size: -; CDR3 DNA: TGTGCCAGCAGCGGGGGGACCTCGAGCTCCTACGAGCAGTACTTC; CDR3 protein: CASSGGTSSSYEQYF
D gene: -; J gene: TRBJ2-5; CDR3 length: 12; V gene: TRBV7-2; clone size: -; CDR3 DNA: TGTGCCAGCAGCGATTACTTACCCCCCCAGTACTTC; CDR3 protein: CASSDYLPPQYF
D gene: -; J gene: TRBJ1-5; CDR3 length: 14; V gene: TRBV27; clone size: -; CDR3 DNA: TGTGCCAGCAGTTTAATAGGGAGTGGACAGCCCCAGCATTTT; CDR3 protein: CASSLIGSGQPQHF
D gene: TRBD2; J gene: TRBJ2-7; CDR3 length: 17; V gene: TRBV7-8; clone size: -; CDR3 DNA: TGTGCCAGCAGCCCAAGGTTATGGAGACTAGCGGGGGACGAGCAGTACTTC; CDR3 protein: CASSPRLWRLAGDEQYF
D gene: TRBD2; J gene: TRBJ2-1; CDR3 length: 16; V gene: TRBV10-3; clone size: -; CDR3 DNA: TGTGCCATCAGTGCAGCTAGCGGGAGCTCCTACAATGAGCAGTTCTTC; CDR3 protein: CAISAASGSSYNEQFF
D gene: -; J gene: TRBJ1-1; CDR3 length: 13; V gene: TRBV7-2; clone size: -; CDR3 DNA: TGTGCCAGCAGCCAGACATGGAACACTGAAGCTTTCTTT; CDR3 protein: CASSQTWNTEAFF
D gene: -; J gene: TRBJ2-7; CDR3 length: 16; V gene: TRBV21-1; clone size: -; CDR3 DNA: TGTGCCAGCAGCCGCCTGGTCCGGGACAGGTTGTTCGAGCAGTACTTC; CDR3 protein: CASSRLVRDRLFEQYF
D gene: TRBD1; J gene: TRBJ2-6; CDR3 length: 18; V gene: TRBV6-1; clone size: -; CDR3 DNA: TGTGCCAGCAGTGAGAAGGGACAGATGAGCTCTGGGGCCAACGTCCTGACTTTC; CDR3 protein: CASSEKGQMSSGANVLTF
D gene: -; J gene: TRBJ2-1; CDR3 length: 14; V gene: TRBV27; clone size: -; CDR3 DNA: TGTGCCAGTCGTACCCAGACTACCTCCAATGAGCAGTTCTTC; CDR3 protein: CASRTQTTSNEQFF
D gene: -; J gene: TRBJ1-2; CDR3 length: 13; V gene: TRBV29-1; clone size: -; CDR3 DNA: TGCAGCGTAACCCAGGGTATTTATAATGGCTACACCTTC; CDR3 protein: CSVTQGIYNGYTF